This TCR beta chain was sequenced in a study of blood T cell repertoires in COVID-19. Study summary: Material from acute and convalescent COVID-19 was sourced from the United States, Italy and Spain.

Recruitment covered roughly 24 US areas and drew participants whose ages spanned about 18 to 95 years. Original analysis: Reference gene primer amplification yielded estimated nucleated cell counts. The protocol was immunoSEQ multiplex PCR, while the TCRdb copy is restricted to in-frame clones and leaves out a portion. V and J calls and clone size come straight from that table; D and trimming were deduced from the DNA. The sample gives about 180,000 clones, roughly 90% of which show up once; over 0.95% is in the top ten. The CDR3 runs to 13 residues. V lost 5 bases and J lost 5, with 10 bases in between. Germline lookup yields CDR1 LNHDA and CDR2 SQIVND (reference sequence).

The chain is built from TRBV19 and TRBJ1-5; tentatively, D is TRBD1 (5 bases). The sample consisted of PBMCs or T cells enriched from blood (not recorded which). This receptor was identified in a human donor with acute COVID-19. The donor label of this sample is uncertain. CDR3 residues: CASSGGGHQPQHF. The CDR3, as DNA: TGTGCCAGTAGTGGGGGAGGGCATCAGCCCCAGCATTTT.